This is a list of T cell receptor beta chains from one sample in a study of Tregs in tolerant kidney transplant recipients. Sequencing was performed with immunoSEQ multiplex PCR; in TCRdb, only in-frame clones are kept and a portion is missing. This table has some 250,000 clones, about 86% appearing once. Material for sequencing was CD4+ T cells from blood. All receptors come from a human donor in good health. Each CDR3 is given with its conserved first and last residue. A D gene is named only where the DNA matches it firmly. Clone size, where shown, is once, few, many, or a class for clones that have expanded.

TRBJ1-2	.	.	13	TRBV12-5	TGTGCTAGTGGTTTGGTACCTTCCGGTGGCTACACCTTC	CASGLVPSGGYTF
TRBJ1-3	.	.	11	TRBV11-2	TGTGCCAGCAGCCCATTAAACACCATATATTTT	CASSPLNTIYF
TRBJ2-1	.	.	13	TRBV7-3	TGTGCCAGCAGCTTAAGGGGGGACGCTGAGCAGTTCTTC	CASSLRGDAEQFF
TRBJ1-1	once	.	15	TRBV6-5	TGTGCCAGCAGTTACTCCCGGAGGGAATCGACTGAAGCTTTCTTT	CASSYSRRESTEAFF
TRBJ2-1	.	.	15	TRBV5-1	TGCGCCAGCAGCTTGGAGGGGGAAACCTACAATGAGCAGTTCTTC	CASSLEGETYNEQFF
TRBJ1-1	.	.	15	TRBV9	TGTGCCAGCAGCGGTGGGAGGGGTTGGGACACTGAAGCTTTCTTT	CASSGGRGWDTEAFF
TRBJ2-1	.	TRBD2	15	TRBV9	TGTGCCAGCAGCTCAGGACTAGCCTATTACAATGAGCAGTTCTTC	CASSSGLAYYNEQFF
TRBJ2-7	.	TRBD2	15	TRBV5-1	TGCGCCAGCAGCTTCACCGGGACTAGTTCCTACGAGCAGTACTTC	CASSFTGTSSYEQYF
TRBJ2-5	.	.	15	TRBV6-6	TGTGCCAGCAGTTACTCGAGTAGGGTAGGGGAGACCCAGTACTTC	CASSYSSRVGETQYF
TRBJ1-1	.	.	13	TRBV6-5	TGTGCCAGCAGATCGCCTGGGGGGACTGAAGCTTTCTTT	CASRSPGGTEAFF
TRBJ1-2	.	.	16	TRBV7-8	TGTGCCAGCAGCCGACCTAGGCTTGGGGCTAACTATGGCTACACCTTC	CASSRPRLGANYGYTF
TRBJ1-2	.	.	14	TRBV18	TGTGCCAGCTCACCCTCGGGGGGTAACTATGGCTACACCTTC	CASSPSGGNYGYTF
TRBJ2-3	.	TRBD1	15	TRBV6-1	TGTGCCAGCAGTGAAGCCGGGACAGGGCCAGATACGCAGTATTTT	CASSEAGTGPDTQYF
TRBJ2-7	.	.	14	TRBV4-1	TGCGCCAGCAGCGGGGGGAGGGGGCTGAACGAGCAGTACTTC	CASSGGRGLNEQYF
TRBJ1-6	.	.	16	TRBV9	TGTGCCAGCAGCGTAGACGGGTCGGGCTATAATTCACCCCTCCACTTT	CASSVDGSGYNSPLHF
TRBJ1-2	.	.	15	TRBV19	TGTGCCAGTAGTATTTACCTCTCCAACTTCTATGGCTACACCTTC	CASSIYLSNFYGYTF
TRBJ2-1	.	.	14	TRBV11-2	TGTGCCAGCACTCCCTTCCAGGCTTACAATGAGCAGTTCTTC	CASTPFQAYNEQFF